Below are 18 T cell receptor beta chains sequenced from a single sample in a study of CD4+ T cells in melanoma. Sequencing was performed with immunoSEQ multiplex PCR; in TCRdb, only in-frame clones are kept and a portion is missing. The sample consists of approximately 110,000 clones, 92% of them appearing once. The specimen was peripheral blood. The receptors were gathered from a human donor with melanoma.

The chain is built from TRBV5-1 and TRBJ1-1, with D maybe TRBD1 (6 bases). V dropped 4 bases and J dropped 1 base, with 17 bases sitting between them. Germline-derived CDR1 and CDR2 are SGHRS and YFSETQ. This CDR3 spans 16 amino acids. The CDR3 region is CASSTAGVSWNTEAFF. CDR3 bases: TGCGCCAGCAGCACCGCAGGGGTTTCTTGGAACACTGAAGCTTTCTTT.

The chain links TRBV19 to TRBJ1-2; TRBD1 matches 7 bases. The CDR3 loop spans 13 amino acids. V lost 6 bases to trimming and J lost 2 bases; unmatched junction nucleotides: 3. Germline V lookup: CDR1 LNHDA, CDR2 SQIVND (reference sequence). This CDR3 reads CASSLQGNYGYTF. The DNA of the CDR3 is TGTGCCAGTAGCCTACAGGGGAACTATGGCTACACCTTC.

The chain recombines TRBV28 with TRBJ2-7, with 9 bases that match TRBD1. This CDR3 contains 15 residues. In germline, CDR1 is MDHEN, CDR2 SYDVKM. J gave up 4 bases and V 6 bases, and 10 bases lay outside the gene matches. CDR3 amino acids: CASSRPGQGTYEQYF. The CDR3 region has the DNA TGTGCCAGCAGCCGGCCGGGACAGGGAACTTACGAGCAGTACTTC.

The chain is built from TRBV6-1 and TRBJ2-6, with D perhaps TRBD1 (5 bases). Germline loops: CDR1 MNHNS, CDR2 SASEGT. This CDR3 has 15 residues. Trimming shortened V by 7 bases and J by 2 bases, and 12 bases separated the two germline ends. CDR3 residues: CASTMDTTGANVLTF. The CDR3 DNA reads TGTGCCAGCACCATGGACACCACTGGGGCCAACGTCCTGACTTTC.

CDR3 sequence: CASSTGTGEADTQYF. CDR3 nucleotide sequence: TGTGCCAGCAGCACGGGGACAGGGGAGGCAGATACGCAGTATTTT. The genes are TRBV11-2 and TRBJ2-3; 10 bases map to TRBD1. V was clipped by 5 bases and J by 4 bases; unmatched bases: 6. Germline lookup yields CDR1 SGHAT and CDR2 FQNNGV. The CDR3 is 15 amino acids.

This clone appeared a few times. The rearrangement links TRBV13 to TRBJ2-3, with 8 bases fitting TRBD1. The V and J ends lost 3 bases and 4 bases, in that order; junction bases with no gene match: 3. The germline V gene has CDR1 PRHDT and CDR2 FYEKMQ (reference sequence). The CDR3 runs 14 residues. The DNA of the CDR3 is TGTGCCAGCAGCTTCGGACAGGGTGCAGATACGCAGTATTTT. Translation gives CASSFGQGADTQYF.

This clone is a singleton in its sample. This sequence joins TRBV18 and TRBJ2-7; the D gene could be TRBD1 or TRBD2 (5 bases each). The germline V and J ends were trimmed by 0 bases and 1 base, with 10 bases remaining between them. The CDR3 has 15 residues. The germline CDR1 and CDR2 sequences are KGHSH and LQKENI. The CDR3 sequence is CASSPPRGESYEQYF. DNA for the CDR3: TGTGCCAGCTCACCACCGCGAGGGGAATCCTACGAGCAGTACTTC.

A note on this clone: At the DNA level, this CDR3 is encoded by other sequences in the same sample as well. The V and J genes are TRBV5-1 and TRBJ2-2; 7 bases are a match to TRBD2. V trimming: 4 bases; J trimming: 0 bases; junction bases outside the gene matches: 3. This CDR3 comprises 15 residues. Germline CDR1 SGHRS, CDR2 YFSETQ. The CDR3 DNA is TGCGCCAGCAGCCTAAGCGGGACGAACACCGGGGAGCTGTTTTTT. It translates to CASSLSGTNTGELFF. The full variable domain, with the rest looked up from reference TRBV5-1 and TRBJ2-2, is KAGVTQTPRYLIKTRGQQVTLSCSPISGHRSVSWYQQTPGQGLQFLFEYFSETQRNKGNFPGRFSGRQFSNSRSEMNVSTLELGDSALYLCASSLSGTNTGELFFGEGSRLTVL.

This chain joins TRBV27 and TRBJ2-7, with D possibly being TRBD1 (5 bases). Germline CDR1 MNHEY, CDR2 SMNVEV (reference sequence). V lost 3 bases and J lost 1, with 7 bases in between. The CDR3 is 13 amino acids. CDR3 DNA: TGTGCCAGCAGTTTCAGGGTTTCCTACGAGCAGTACTTC. It codes for CASSFRVSYEQYF.

This rearrangement joins TRBV2 to TRBJ2-3; D is ambiguous. The CDR3 runs to 14 residues. The germline V and J ends were trimmed by 6 bases and 3 bases, with 13 bases remaining between them. In germline, CDR1 is SNHLY, CDR2 FYNNEI. The CDR3 DNA sequence: TGTGCCAGCAGCTTCGGTGGGTCTACAGATACGCAGTATTTT. This codes for CASSFGGSTDTQYF.

Turning to this clone: The junction and the germline gene differ at one end; a read error may be behind it. V gene TRBV6-1 combines with J gene TRBJ1-5; D remains unclear. The CDR3 consists of 15 residues. In germline, CDR1 is MNHNS, CDR2 SASEGT. The CDR3 sequence is CASRDYSSVNQPQHF. As DNA, the CDR3 is TGTGCCAGCAGAGATTACAGTTCCGTAAATCAACCCCAGCATTTT.

The chain is built from TRBV5-1 and TRBJ2-3; 8 nucleotides line up with TRBD2. CDR3 size: 15 residues. The J segment lost 0 bases and the V segment lost 4 bases, leaving 4 bases of the junction unmatched. Germline lookup yields CDR1 SGHRS and CDR2 YFSETQ. DNA for the CDR3: TGCGCCAGCAGCCCCGGACTAGCTAGCACAGATACGCAGTATTTT. As protein: CASSPGLASTDTQYF.

This chain joins TRBV7-2 and TRBJ1-4; D might be TRBD1 (5 bases). The CDR3 consists of 14 residues. CDR1 and CDR2 from the germline V gene are SGHTA and FQGNSA. V was trimmed by 2 bases and J by 8 bases, leaving 12 bases between them. The DNA for the CDR3 is TGTGCCAGCAGCTTATGGGCAGGGCAAGAAAAACTGTTTTTT. It encodes CASSLWAGQEKLFF.

The chain recombines TRBV10-3 with TRBJ2-3, with unresolved D. This CDR3 has 12 amino acids. Deletions cut 3 bases from V and 2 bases from J, with 3 bases between. Germline V gene lookup returns CDR1 ENHRY and CDR2 SYGVKD. The CDR3 loop reads CAISENTDTQYF. The CDR3 bases are TGTGCCATCAGTGAAAACACAGATACGCAGTATTTT.

The chain joins TRBV5-4 to TRBJ2-7, with a possible D match to TRBD2 (5 bases). This CDR3 contains 14 residues. CDR1 is SGHNT, CDR2 YYREEE, per germline (reference sequence). The V end was cut by 2 bases, the J end by 2 bases, with 11 bases between. CDR3 region: CASSFRGSTYEQYF. The CDR3 coding sequence is TGTGCCAGCAGCTTTCGGGGTTCGACCTACGAGCAGTACTTC.

In DNA form, the CDR3 reads TGTGCCACCAGCAGTACCGAGGTTGGAAACACCATATATTTT. It is translated as CATSSTEVGNTIYF. The rearrangement links TRBV15 to TRBJ1-3; D ambiguous. CDR1 is LNHNV and CDR2 is YYDKDF in the germline V gene (reference sequence). Trimming removed 3 bases at V and 3 bases at J, with 9 bases between. CDR3 length: 14 residues.

The chain uses TRBV18 and TRBJ2-7; no definite D call. The germline CDR1 and CDR2 sequences are KGHSH and LQKENI. CDR3 length: 12 residues. V was pared by 2 bases and J by 0 bases, with 2 bases between. The CDR3 bases are TGTGCCAGCTCACCAGCCTCCTACGAGCAGTACTTC. It specifies CASSPASYEQYF.

CDR3 residues: CASRGSTNTDTQYF. CDR3 nucleotides: TGTGCCAGCCGGGGGAGCACCAACACAGATACGCAGTATTTT. The chain combines TRBV5-4 with TRBJ2-3, with D possibly being TRBD2 (6 bases). The CDR3 length is 14 residues. Germline CDR1 is SGHNT and CDR2 is YYREEE (reference sequence). Trimming cost V 7 bases and J 2 bases, with 14 bases left between them.